The clone carrying this T cell receptor (beta chain) showed up just once. This specimen comes from a study of blood T cell repertoires in COVID-19. About the research overall: Acute and convalescent COVID-19 samples came from the United States, Italy and Spain.

Assay used: immunoSEQ multiplex PCR; TCRdb lists only in-frame clones, some missing. The repertoire holds some 160,000 clones, with 88% as singletons. Sequences were obtained from peripheral blood. This TCR was sampled from a man between 50 and 59 years old who had recovered from COVID-19.

CDR3 in amino acids: CASSLAGQQETQYF. DNA for the CDR3: TGTGCCAGCAGCTTAGCTGGACAGCAAGAGACCCAGTACTTC. This sequence joins TRBV7-2 and TRBJ2-5; perhaps TRBD1 as D (6 bases). The V gene lost 0 bases and the J gene lost 2 bases, with 7 bases spanning the gap. Germline V lookup: CDR1 SGHTA, CDR2 FQGNSA. The CDR3 length is 14 residues. Drawing the rest from reference TRBV7-2 and TRBJ2-5, the complete variable domain is GAGVSQSPSNKVTEKGKDVELRCDPISGHTALYWYRQSLGQGLEFLIYFQGNSAPDKSGLPSDRFSAERTGGSVSTLTIQRTQQEDSAVYLCASSLAGQQETQYFGPGTRLLVL.